This TCR beta chain was found in a study of shared clonotypes between healthy human individuals. A CD45RA+ naive subset and a CD45RA-negative memory subset were split from CD4+ cells. Turning to this clone: A much larger clone lies one base from this, so it may be a read error.

V lost 2 bases, J lost 1 base, and 6 bases lay in between. Per the germline V gene, CDR1 is SGHDT and CDR2 is YYEEEE. The CDR3 contains 13 residues. Several immunoSEQ plates held equal portions of the genomic DNA taken from each subset. Profiled with immunoSEQ multiplex PCR; TCRdb holds only in-frame clones, not every one. The table includes about a million clones, 70% to 85% detected once. This TCR derives from a man between 18 and 29 years old in good health. The sample was memory CD4+ T cells sorted from blood. Subset indicated: CD45RA-negative fraction. The chain is built from TRBV5-6 and TRBJ2-5, with D unclear. The DNA of the CDR3 is TGTGCCAGCAGCTTAGGGATCCAAGAGACCCAGTACTTC. Its protein is CASSLGIQETQYF.